The rows below give T cell receptor beta chains drawn from one sample of a study of blood T cell repertoires in COVID-19. Clones were read by immunoSEQ multiplex PCR, and TCRdb kept only the in-frame ones, dropping some. Of fewer than 250,000 clones in the sample, 80% to 95% were seen once. The sequencing input was peripheral blood. These receptor sequences come from a man aged 30-40 years with COVID-19, enrolled during active disease. CDR3s include the opening cysteine and the closing phenylalanine or tryptophan. D genes are given only for firm matches. Size tells how often a clone was seen (once, few, many) or the class of an expanded clone, and some rows leave it out.

d_call,clone_size,j_call,cdr3_length,v_call,cdr3_aa,cdr3_nt
TRBD1,.,TRBJ2-1,14,TRBV19,CASTPLGTGGEQFF,TGTGCCAGCACCCCGCTTGGGACAGGGGGTGAGCAGTTCTTC
TRBD1,.,TRBJ1-2,13,TRBV6-5,CASRKGQDYGYTF,TGTGCCAGCAGAAAAGGACAGGACTATGGCTACACCTTC
TRBD1,.,TRBJ1-1,14,TRBV11-2,CASRDHRGHTEAFF,TGTGCCAGCAGGGACCACAGGGGGCACACTGAAGCTTTCTTT
TRBD2,.,TRBJ2-5,15,TRBV9,CASSVGTSGGETQYF,TGTGCCAGCAGCGTAGGGACTAGCGGGGGTGAGACCCAGTACTTC
.,.,TRBJ2-3,18,TRBV21-1,CASSKGDPLAGGADTQYF,TGTGCCAGCAGCAAAGGGGATCCACTAGCGGGGGGGGCAGATACGCAGTATTTT
TRBD1,.,TRBJ2-1,15,TRBV11-2,CASSPGTGGHNEQFF,TGTGCCAGCAGCCCAGGGACAGGGGGCCACAATGAGCAGTTCTTC
TRBD1,.,TRBJ2-1,15,TRBV3-1/TRBV3-2,CASSPAGGNYNEQFF,TGTGCCAGCAGCCCAGCAGGGGGTAACTACAATGAGCAGTTCTTC
.,once,TRBJ1-4,14,TRBV5-1,CASSLPGVDEKLFF,TGCGCCAGCAGCTTGCCGGGAGTAGATGAAAAACTGTTTTTT
TRBD1,.,TRBJ1-6,15,TRBV6-5,CASSYRTGGSGSLHF,TGTGCCAGCAGTTACCGGACAGGGGGCTCCGGGTCCCTCCACTTT
.,.,TRBJ1-6,16,TRBV5-6,CASSYLSGVVNSPLHF,TGTGCCAGCAGCTACCTCAGCGGGGTCGTCAATTCACCCCTCCACTTT
.,.,TRBJ1-2,15,TRBV2,CASSYAAGTPYGYTF,TGTGCCAGCAGTTATGCCGCCGGGACACCCTATGGCTACACCTTC
TRBD1,once,TRBJ1-1,15,TRBV11-2,CASSLYQTGKDLAFF,TGTGCCAGCAGCCTGTACCAGACAGGGAAAGATCTGGCTTTCTTT
TRBD1,once,TRBJ2-1,15,TRBV10-3,CAITPGGPSYNEQFF,TGTGCCATCACGCCAGGGGGACCTTCCTACAATGAGCAGTTCTTC
.,.,TRBJ2-3,15,TRBV10-1,CASSGDTRIGDTQYF,TGCGCCAGCAGTGGGGACACGAGAATAGGAGATACGCAGTATTTT
TRBD2,once,TRBJ2-3,18,TRBV4-1,CASSQFLSGGAILDTQYF,TGCGCCAGCAGCCAGTTCCTTAGCGGGGGGGCCATATTAGATACGCAGTATTTT
.,.,TRBJ1-2,14,TRBV10-3,CAITRVESSYGYTF,TGTGCCATCACGAGGGTAGAGTCCTCCTATGGCTACACCTTC
.,.,TRBJ1-1,13,TRBV29-1,CSVETDMNTEAFF,TGCAGCGTTGAGACAGATATGAACACTGAAGCTTTCTTT
.,.,TRBJ1-2,15,TRBV5-1,CASSLEAGNSFGYTF,TGCGCCAGCAGCTTGGAGGCGGGCAACAGTTTCGGCTACACCTTC
TRBD2,.,TRBJ2-7,16,TRBV6-1,CASSELAGGMNYEQYF,TGTGCCAGCAGTGAACTAGCGGGGGGTATGAACTACGAGCAGTACTTC
TRBD1,.,TRBJ1-6,13,TRBV12-3/TRBV12-4,CASSPQTGAPLHF,TGTGCCAGCAGTCCGCAGACAGGGGCGCCCCTCCACTTT
.,.,TRBJ1-3,16,TRBV5-1,CASSLAAGISGNTIYF,TGCGCCAGCAGCTTGGCCGCAGGCATCTCTGGAAACACCATATATTTT
TRBD1,once,TRBJ1-1,14,TRBV6-5,CASTTGQGGTEAFF,TGTGCCAGCACGACGGGACAGGGCGGAACTGAAGCTTTCTTT
.,.,TRBJ2-7,15,TRBV6-5,CASSPQGAADYEQYF,TGTGCCAGCAGTCCCCAAGGAGCGGCAGACTACGAGCAGTACTTC
TRBD2,.,TRBJ2-3,13,TRBV10-2,CASRLAGTDTQYF,TGCGCCAGCAGGCTAGCGGGCACAGATACGCAGTATTTT
TRBD1,.,TRBJ1-5,16,TRBV5-5,CASSLDRDRGSQPQHF,TGTGCCAGCAGCTTAGACCGGGACAGGGGATCTCAGCCCCAGCATTTT
TRBD1,.,TRBJ2-4,14,TRBV27,CASSLQGGRNIQYF,TGTGCCAGCAGTTTACAAGGGGGCAGGAACATTCAGTACTTC
.,.,TRBJ1-2,14,TRBV5-6,CASSSRGANYGYTF,TGTGCCAGCAGCTCGCGGGGGGCCAACTATGGCTACACCTTC
.,.,TRBJ1-2,11,TRBV3-1/TRBV3-2,CASSQRGGYTF,TGTGCCAGCAGCCAAAGGGGCGGCTACACCTTC
.,.,TRBJ1-3,16,TRBV6-6,CASSYDMVGSGNTIYF,TGTGCCAGCAGTTACGACATGGTAGGCTCTGGAAACACCATATATTTT
.,.,TRBJ1-1,14,TRBV6-7,CASSRGCQNTEAFF,TGTGCCAGCAGCCGCGGGTGCCAAAACACTGAAGCTTTCTTT
TRBD1,.,TRBJ1-3,13,TRBV5-1,CASSLGQGDTIYF,TGCGCCAGCAGCTTGGGACAGGGGGACACCATATATTTT
.,.,TRBJ1-6,16,TRBV4-2,CASSPSGSSYNSPLHF,TGTGCCAGCAGCCCCAGCGGGAGCTCCTATAATTCACCCCTCCACTTT
.,.,TRBJ1-3,13,TRBV30,CAGVRGGVDTIYF,TGTGCCGGAGTAAGGGGGGGAGTTGACACCATATATTTT
TRBD1,.,TRBJ1-6,13,TRBV2,CASKTGNDSPLHF,TGTGCCAGCAAGACAGGGAATGATTCACCCCTCCACTTT
.,.,TRBJ2-3,13,TRBV6-5,CASGVTRTDTQYF,TGTGCCAGCGGAGTAACGCGCACAGATACGCAGTATTTT
TRBD1,.,TRBJ1-5,12,TRBV28,CASGQGQQPQHF,TGTGCCAGCGGACAGGGTCAGCAGCCCCAGCATTTT
TRBD2,.,TRBJ2-3,16,TRBV6-1,CASSGGTSGGVDTQYF,TGTGCCAGCAGTGGAGGGACTAGCGGGGGGGTAGATACGCAGTATTTT
TRBD1,.,TRBJ1-4,15,TRBV18,CASSPPGQGKEKLFF,TGTGCCAGCTCACCACCGGGACAGGGAAAGGAAAAACTGTTTTTT
.,.,TRBJ2-2,14,TRBV5-1,CASCGTLNTGELFF,TGCGCCAGCTGCGGGACTCTAAACACCGGGGAGCTGTTTTTT
.,.,TRBJ1-1,15,TRBV5-1,CASSLRAPQSAEAFF,TGCGCCAGCAGCTTGAGAGCTCCCCAGAGCGCTGAAGCTTTCTTT
TRBD1,.,TRBJ2-1,15,TRBV19,CASSRGQGQYNEQFF,TGTGCCAGTAGTAGGGGACAGGGTCAATACAATGAGCAGTTCTTC
TRBD1,few,TRBJ2-2,15,TRBV5-1,CASSYGTGNTGELFF,TGCGCCAGCAGCTACGGGACAGGGAACACCGGGGAGCTGTTTTTT
.,.,TRBJ2-5,14,TRBV6-5,CASRAPGQKETQYF,TGTGCCAGCAGGGCCCCGGGACAAAAAGAGACCCAGTACTTC
.,once,TRBJ2-7,12,TRBV6-5,CASRRGGHEQYF,TGTGCCAGCAGGAGGGGGGGCCACGAGCAGTACTTC
.,.,TRBJ2-5,14,TRBV6-5,CASAWGGPRETQYF,TGTGCCAGCGCGTGGGGGGGCCCCCGAGAGACCCAGTACTTC
.,.,TRBJ1-1,13,TRBV9,CASSPVARVEAFF,TGTGCCAGCAGCCCCGTAGCGAGGGTTGAAGCTTTCTTT
TRBD1,once,TRBJ2-5,16,TRBV5-1,CASSLAAGQGQETQYF,TGCGCCAGCAGCTTGGCCGCGGGACAGGGGCAAGAGACCCAGTACTTC
.,.,TRBJ1-1,14,TRBV27,CASSLGQGNTEAFF,TGTGCCAGCAGTTTAGGGCAGGGCAACACTGAAGCTTTCTTT
TRBD1,.,TRBJ2-2,14,TRBV28,CASRLQGASRELFF,TGTGCCAGCAGACTACAGGGGGCAAGCAGGGAGCTGTTTTTT
.,.,TRBJ2-7,13,TRBV5-1,CASGSDLGAEQYF,TGCGCCAGCGGATCTGATCTAGGGGCCGAGCAGTACTTC
.,.,TRBJ2-5,13,TRBV3-1/TRBV3-2,CASSYSSTETQYF,TGTGCCAGCAGCTACAGCTCCACTGAAACCCAGTACTTC
TRBD1,once,TRBJ1-2,13,TRBV6-5,CASRVGQLNGYTF,TGTGCCAGCAGGGTGGGACAGCTTAATGGCTACACCTTC
.,once,TRBJ1-2,14,TRBV2,CASSQQGRGYGYTF,TGTGCCAGCAGCCAACAGGGTCGGGGCTATGGCTACACCTTC
TRBD1,.,TRBJ1-5,16,TRBV7-9,CASSLGVGTDNQPQHF,TGTGCCAGCAGCTTAGGAGTCGGGACAGACAATCAGCCCCAGCATTTT
.,few,TRBJ1-2,13,TRBV3-1/TRBV3-2,CASSQGATDGYTF,TGTGCCAGCAGCCAAGGAGCGACAGATGGCTACACCTTC